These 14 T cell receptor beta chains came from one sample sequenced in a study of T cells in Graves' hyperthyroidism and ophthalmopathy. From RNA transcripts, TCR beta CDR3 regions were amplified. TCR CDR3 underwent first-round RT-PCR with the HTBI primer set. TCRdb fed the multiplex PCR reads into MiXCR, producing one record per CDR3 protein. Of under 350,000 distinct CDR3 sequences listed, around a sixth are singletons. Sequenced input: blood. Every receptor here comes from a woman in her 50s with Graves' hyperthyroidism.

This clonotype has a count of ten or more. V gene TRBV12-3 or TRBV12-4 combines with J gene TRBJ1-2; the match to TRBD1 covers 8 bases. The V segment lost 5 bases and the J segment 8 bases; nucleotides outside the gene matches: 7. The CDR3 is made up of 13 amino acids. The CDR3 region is CASSAGTGGGYTF. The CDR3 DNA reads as TGTGCCAGCAGTGCGGGGACAGGAGGAGGCTACACCTTC.

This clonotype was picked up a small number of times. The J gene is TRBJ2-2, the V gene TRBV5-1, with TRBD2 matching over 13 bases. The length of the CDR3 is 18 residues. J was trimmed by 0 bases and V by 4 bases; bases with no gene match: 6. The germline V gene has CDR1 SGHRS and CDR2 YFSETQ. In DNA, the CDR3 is TGCGCCAGCAGCGGCTCCGGGACTAGCGGGACGAACACCGGGGAGCTGTTTTTT. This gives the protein CASSGSGTSGTNTGELFF.

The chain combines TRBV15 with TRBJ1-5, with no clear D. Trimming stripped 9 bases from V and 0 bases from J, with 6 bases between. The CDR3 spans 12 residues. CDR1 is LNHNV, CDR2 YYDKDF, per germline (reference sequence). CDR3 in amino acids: CATGYSNQPQHF. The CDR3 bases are TGTGCCACGGGGTATAGCAATCAGCCCCAGCATTTT.

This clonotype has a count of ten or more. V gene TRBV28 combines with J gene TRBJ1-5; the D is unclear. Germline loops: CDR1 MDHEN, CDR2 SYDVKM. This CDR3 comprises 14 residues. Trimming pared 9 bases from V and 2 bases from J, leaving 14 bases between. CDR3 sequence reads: CASVGGWGNQPQHF. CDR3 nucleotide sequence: TGTGCCAGTGTGGGAGGTTGGGGCAATCAGCCCCAGCATTTT.

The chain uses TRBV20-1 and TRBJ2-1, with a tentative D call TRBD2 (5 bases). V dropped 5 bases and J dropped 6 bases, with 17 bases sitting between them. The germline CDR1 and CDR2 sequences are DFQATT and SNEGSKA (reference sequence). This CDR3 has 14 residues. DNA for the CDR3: TGCAGTGCTGGCGCGGGCCCCCTGGGCAATGAGCAGTTCTTC. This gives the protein CSAGAGPLGNEQFF.

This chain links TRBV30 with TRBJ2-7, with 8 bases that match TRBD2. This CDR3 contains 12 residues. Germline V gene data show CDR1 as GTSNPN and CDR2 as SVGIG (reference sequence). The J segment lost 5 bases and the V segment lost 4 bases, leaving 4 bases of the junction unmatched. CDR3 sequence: CAWTRAGDEQYF. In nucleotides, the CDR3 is TGTGCCTGGACAAGAGCGGGAGACGAGCAGTACTTC.

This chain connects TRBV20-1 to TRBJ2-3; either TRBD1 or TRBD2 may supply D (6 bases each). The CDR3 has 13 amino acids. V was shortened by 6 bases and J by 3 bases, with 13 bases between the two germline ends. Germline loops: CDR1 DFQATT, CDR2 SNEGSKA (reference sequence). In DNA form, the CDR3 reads TGCAGTGCAGAAAGGGGGAGGACAGATACGCAGTATTTT. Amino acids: CSAERGRTDTQYF.

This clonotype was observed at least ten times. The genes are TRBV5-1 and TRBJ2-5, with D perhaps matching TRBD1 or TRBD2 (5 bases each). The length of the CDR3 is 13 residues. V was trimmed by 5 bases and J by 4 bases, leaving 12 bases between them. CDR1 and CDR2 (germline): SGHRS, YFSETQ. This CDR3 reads CASRSSGRETQYF. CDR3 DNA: TGCGCCAGCAGATCTTCAGGGAGAGAGACCCAGTACTTC. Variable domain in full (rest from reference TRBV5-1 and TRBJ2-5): KAGVTQTPRYLIKTRGQQVTLSCSPISGHRSVSWYQQTPGQGLQFLFEYFSETQRNKGNFPGRFSGRQFSNSRSEMNVSTLELGDSALYLCASRSSGRETQYFGPGTRLLVL.

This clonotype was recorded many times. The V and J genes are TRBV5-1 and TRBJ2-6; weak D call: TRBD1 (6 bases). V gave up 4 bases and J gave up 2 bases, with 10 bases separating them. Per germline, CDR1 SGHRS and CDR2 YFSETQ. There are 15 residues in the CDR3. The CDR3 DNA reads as TGCGCCAGCAGCCAACAGGGTGCTGGGGCCAACGTCCTGACTTTC. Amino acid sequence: CASSQQGAGANVLTF.

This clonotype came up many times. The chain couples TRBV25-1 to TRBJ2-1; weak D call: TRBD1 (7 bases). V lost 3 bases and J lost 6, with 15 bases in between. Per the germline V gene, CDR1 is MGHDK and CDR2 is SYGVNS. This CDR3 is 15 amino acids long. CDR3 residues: CASSDRQGEVNEQFF. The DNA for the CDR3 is TGTGCCAGCAGTGATCGGCAGGGGGAGGTCAATGAGCAGTTCTTC.

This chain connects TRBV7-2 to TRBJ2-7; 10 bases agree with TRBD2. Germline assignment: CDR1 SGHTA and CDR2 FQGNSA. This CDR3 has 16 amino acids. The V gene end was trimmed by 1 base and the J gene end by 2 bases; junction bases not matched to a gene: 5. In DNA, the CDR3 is TGTGCCAGCAGCTTAGTAGCGGGAGGACAAACCTACGAGCAGTACTTC. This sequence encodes CASSLVAGGQTYEQYF.

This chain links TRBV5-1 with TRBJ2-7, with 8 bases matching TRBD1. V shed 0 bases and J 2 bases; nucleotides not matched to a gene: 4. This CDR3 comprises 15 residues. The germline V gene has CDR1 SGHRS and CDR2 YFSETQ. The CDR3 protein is CASSLGTGKTYEQYF. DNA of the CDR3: TGCGCCAGCAGCTTGGGGACAGGGAAGACCTACGAGCAGTACTTC.

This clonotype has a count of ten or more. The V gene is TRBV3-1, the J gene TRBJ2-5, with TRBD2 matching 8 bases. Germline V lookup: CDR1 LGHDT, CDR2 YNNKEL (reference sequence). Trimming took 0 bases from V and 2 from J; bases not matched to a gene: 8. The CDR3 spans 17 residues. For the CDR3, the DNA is TGTGCCAGCAGCCAAGAGCGTCTAGCGGGCCTACAAGAGACCCAGTACTTC. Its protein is CASSQERLAGLQETQYF.

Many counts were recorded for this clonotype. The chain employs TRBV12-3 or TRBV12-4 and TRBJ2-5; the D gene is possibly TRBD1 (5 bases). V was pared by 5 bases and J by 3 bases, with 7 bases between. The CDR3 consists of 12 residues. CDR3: CASSTTEETQYF. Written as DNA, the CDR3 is TGTGCCAGCAGTACGACAGAAGAGACCCAGTACTTC.